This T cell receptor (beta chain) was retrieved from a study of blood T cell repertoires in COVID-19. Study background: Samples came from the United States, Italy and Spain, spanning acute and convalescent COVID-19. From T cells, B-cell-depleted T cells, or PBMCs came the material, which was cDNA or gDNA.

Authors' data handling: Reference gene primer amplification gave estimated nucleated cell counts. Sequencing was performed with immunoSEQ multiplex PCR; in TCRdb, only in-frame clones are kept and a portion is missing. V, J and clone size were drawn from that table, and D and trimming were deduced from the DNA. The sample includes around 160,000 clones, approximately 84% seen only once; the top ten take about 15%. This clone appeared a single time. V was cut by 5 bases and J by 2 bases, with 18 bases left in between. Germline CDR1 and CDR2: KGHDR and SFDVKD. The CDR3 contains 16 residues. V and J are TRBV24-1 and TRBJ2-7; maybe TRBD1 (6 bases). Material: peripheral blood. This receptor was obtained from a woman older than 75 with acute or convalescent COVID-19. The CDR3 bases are TGTGCCACCAGTGGCCGAAGTAGAGGGGGAACCTACGAGCAGTACTTC. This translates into CATSGRSRGGTYEQYF.